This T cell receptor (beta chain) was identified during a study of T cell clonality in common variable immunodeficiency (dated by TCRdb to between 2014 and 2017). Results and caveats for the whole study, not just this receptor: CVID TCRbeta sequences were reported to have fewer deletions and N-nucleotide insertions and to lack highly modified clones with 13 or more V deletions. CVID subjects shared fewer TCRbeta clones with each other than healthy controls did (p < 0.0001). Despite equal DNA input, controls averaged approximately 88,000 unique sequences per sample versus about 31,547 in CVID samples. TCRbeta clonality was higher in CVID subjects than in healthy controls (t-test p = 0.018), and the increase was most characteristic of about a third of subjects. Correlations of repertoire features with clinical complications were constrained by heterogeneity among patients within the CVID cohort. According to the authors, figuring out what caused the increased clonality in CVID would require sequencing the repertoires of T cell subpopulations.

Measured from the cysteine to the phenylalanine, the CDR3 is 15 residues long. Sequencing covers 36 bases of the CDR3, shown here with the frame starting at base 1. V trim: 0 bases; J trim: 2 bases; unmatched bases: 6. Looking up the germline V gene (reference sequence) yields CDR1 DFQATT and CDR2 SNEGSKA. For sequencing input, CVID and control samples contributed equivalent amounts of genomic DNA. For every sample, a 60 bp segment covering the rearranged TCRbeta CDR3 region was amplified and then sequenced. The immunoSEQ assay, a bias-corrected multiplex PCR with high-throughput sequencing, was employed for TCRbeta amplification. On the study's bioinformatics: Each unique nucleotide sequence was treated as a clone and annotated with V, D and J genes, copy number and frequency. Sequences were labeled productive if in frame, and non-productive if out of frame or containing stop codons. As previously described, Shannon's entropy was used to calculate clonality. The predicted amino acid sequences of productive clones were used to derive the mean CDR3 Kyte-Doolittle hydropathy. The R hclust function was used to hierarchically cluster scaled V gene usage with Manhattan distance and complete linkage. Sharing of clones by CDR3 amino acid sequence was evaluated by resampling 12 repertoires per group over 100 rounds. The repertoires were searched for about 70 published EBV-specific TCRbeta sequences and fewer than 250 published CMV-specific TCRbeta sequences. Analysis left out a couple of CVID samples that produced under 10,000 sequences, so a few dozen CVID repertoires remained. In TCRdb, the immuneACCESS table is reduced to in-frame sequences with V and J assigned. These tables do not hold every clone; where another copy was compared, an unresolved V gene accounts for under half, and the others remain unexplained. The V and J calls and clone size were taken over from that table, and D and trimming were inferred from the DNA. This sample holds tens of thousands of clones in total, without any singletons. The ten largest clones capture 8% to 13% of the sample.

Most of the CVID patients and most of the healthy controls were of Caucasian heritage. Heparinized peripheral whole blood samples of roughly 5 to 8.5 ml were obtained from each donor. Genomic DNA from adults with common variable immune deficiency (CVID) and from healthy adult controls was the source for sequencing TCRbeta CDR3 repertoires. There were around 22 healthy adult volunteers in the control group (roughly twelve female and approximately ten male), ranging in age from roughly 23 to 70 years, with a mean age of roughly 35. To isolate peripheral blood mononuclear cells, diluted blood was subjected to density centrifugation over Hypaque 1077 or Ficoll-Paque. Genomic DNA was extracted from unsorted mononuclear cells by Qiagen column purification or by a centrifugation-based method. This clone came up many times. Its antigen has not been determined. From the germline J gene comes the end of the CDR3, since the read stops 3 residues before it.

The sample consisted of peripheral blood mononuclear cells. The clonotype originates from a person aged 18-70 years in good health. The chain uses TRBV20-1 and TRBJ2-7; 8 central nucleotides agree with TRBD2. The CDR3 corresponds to CSARDRGTRAYEQYF. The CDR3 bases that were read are TGCAGTGCTAGAGATCGAGGGACTAGAGCCTACGAG.